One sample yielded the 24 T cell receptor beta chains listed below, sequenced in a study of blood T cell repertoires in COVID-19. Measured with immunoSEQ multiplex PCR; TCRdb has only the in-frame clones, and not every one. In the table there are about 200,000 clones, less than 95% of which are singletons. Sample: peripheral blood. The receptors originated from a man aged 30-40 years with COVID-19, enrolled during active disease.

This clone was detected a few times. CDR3 DNA sequence: TGTGCCAGCAGCTCCGCTAGCGGGGGGGCATCCGGGGAGCTGTTTTTT. Translated: CASSSASGGASGELFF. The V and J genes are TRBV7-6 and TRBJ2-2, with 12 nucleotides matching TRBD2. The V gene's germline CDR1 is SGHVS and CDR2 FNYEAQ. The CDR3 is 16 residues long. Unmatched junction bases numbered 6, after V lost 4 bases and J lost 6 bases.

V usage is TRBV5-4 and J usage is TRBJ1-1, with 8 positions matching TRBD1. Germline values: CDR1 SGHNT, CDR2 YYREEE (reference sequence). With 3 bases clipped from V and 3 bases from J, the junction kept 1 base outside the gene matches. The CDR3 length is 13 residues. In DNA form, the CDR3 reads TGTGCCAGCAGCTCGGACAGGGACACTGAAGCTTTCTTT. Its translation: CASSSDRDTEAFF. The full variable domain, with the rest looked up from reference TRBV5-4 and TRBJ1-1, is ETGVTQSPTHLIKTRGQQVTLRCSSQSGHNTVSWYQQALGQGPQFIFQYYREEENGRGNFPPRFSGLQFPNYSSELNVNALELDDSALYLCASSSDRDTEAFFGQGTRLTVV.

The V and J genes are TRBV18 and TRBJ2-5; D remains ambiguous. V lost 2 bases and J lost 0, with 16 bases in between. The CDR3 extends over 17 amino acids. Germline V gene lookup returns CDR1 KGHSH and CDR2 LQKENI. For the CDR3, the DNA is TGTGCCAGCTCACCATCGGTCTTCTACTCTTACCAAGAGACCCAGTACTTC. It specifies CASSPSVFYSYQETQYF.

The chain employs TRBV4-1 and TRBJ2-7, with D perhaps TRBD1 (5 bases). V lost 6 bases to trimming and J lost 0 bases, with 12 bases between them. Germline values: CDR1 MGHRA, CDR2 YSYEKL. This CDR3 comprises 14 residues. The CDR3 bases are TGCGCCAGCAGACAGGACCGGAGCTCCTACGAGCAGTACTTC. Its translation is CASRQDRSSYEQYF.

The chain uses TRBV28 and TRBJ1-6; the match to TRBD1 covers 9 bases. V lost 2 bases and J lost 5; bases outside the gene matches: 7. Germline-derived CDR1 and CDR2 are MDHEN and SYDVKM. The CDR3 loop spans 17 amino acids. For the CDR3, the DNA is TGTGCCAGCAGTTTACCCCCGGGACAGGGAAATAATTCACCCCTCCACTTT. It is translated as CASSLPPGQGNNSPLHF.

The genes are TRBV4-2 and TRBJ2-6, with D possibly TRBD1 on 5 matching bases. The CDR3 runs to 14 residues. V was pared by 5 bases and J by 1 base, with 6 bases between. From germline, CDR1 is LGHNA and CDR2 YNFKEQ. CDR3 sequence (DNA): TGTGCCAGCAGCAGGGGTTCTGGGGCCAACGTCCTGACTTTC. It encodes CASSRGSGANVLTF.

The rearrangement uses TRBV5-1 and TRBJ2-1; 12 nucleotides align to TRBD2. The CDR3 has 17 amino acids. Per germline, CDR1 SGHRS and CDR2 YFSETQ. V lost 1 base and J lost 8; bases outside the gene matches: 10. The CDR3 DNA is TGCGCCAGCAGCTTGCTGCCTAGCGGGGGGGTTTCGTATGAGCAGTTCTTC. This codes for CASSLLPSGGVSYEQFF.

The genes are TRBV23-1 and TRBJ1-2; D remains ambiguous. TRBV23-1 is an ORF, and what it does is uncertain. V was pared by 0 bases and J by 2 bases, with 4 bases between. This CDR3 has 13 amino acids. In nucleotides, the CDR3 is TGCGCCAGCAGTCAATCGCGGAACTATGGCTACACCTTC. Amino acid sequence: CASSQSRNYGYTF.

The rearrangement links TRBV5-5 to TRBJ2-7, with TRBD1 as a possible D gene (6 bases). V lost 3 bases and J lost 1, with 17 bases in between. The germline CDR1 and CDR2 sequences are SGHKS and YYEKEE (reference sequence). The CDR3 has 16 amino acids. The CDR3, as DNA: TGTGCCAGCAGCTATGAGGGGCAGGGGTCATCCTACGAGCAGTACTTC. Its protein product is CASSYEGQGSSYEQYF.

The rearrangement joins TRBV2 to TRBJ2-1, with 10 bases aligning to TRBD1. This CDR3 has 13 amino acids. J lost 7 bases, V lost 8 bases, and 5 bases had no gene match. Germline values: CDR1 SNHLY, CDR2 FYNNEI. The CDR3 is CASARDRGNEQFF. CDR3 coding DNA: TGTGCCAGCGCCCGGGACAGGGGTAATGAGCAGTTCTTC.

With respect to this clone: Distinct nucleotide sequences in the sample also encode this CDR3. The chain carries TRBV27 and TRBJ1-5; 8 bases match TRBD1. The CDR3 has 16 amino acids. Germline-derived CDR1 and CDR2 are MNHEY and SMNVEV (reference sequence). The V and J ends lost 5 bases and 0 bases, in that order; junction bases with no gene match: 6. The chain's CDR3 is CASSLGQGYSNQPQHF. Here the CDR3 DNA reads TGTGCCAGCAGTCTTGGACAGGGTTATAGCAATCAGCCCCAGCATTTT.

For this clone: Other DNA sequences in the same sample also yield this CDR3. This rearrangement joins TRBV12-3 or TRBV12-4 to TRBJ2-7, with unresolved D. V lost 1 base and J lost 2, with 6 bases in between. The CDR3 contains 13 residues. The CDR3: CASSLGRAYEQYF. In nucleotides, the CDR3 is TGTGCCAGCAGTTTAGGACGGGCCTACGAGCAGTACTTC.

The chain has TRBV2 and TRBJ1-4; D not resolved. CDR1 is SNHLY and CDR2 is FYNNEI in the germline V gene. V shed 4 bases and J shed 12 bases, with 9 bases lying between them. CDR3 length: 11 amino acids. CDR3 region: CASSGRVELFF. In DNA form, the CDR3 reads TGTGCCAGCAGTGGCCGGGTCGAACTGTTTTTT.

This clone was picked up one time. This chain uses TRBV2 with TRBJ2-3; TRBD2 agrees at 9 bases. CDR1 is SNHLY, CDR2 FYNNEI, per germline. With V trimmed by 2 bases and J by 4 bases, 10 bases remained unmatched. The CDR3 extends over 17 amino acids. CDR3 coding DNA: TGTGCCAGCAGTGAATACTCCCTAGCGGGGTCTCCAGATACGCAGTATTTT. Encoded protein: CASSEYSLAGSPDTQYF.

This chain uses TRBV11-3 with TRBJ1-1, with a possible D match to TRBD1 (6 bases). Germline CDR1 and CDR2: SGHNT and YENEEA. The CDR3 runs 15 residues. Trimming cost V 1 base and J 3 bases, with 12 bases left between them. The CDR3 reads CASSLGSGADTEAFF. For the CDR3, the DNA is TGTGCCAGCAGCTTAGGTTCAGGGGCCGACACTGAAGCTTTCTTT. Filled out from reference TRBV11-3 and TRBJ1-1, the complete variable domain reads EAGVVQSPRYKIIEKKQPVAFWCNPISGHNTLYWYLQNLGQGPELLIRYENEEAVDDSQLPKDRFSAERLKGVDSTLKIQPAELGDSAVYLCASSLGSGADTEAFFGQGTRLTVV.

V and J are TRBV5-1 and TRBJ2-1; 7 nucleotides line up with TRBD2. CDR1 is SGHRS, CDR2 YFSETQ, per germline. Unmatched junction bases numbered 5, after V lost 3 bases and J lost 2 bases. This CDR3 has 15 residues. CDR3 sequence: CASSSRGGTYNEQFF. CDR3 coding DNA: TGCGCCAGCAGCTCCCGCGGGGGAACCTACAATGAGCAGTTCTTC.

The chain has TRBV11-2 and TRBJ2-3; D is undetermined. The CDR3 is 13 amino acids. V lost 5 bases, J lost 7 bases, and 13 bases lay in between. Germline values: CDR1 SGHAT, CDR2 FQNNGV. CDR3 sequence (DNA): TGTGCCAGCAGCGCTGGAGTGCTAAATACGCAGTATTTT. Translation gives CASSAGVLNTQYF.

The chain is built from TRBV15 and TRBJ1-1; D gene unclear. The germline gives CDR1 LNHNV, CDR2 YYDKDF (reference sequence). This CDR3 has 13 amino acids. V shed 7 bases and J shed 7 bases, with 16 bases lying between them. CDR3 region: CATTSWVRGEAFF. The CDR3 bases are TGTGCCACCACCAGTTGGGTACGGGGTGAAGCTTTCTTT. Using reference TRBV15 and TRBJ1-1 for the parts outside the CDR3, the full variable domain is DAMVIQNPRYQVTQFGKPVTLSCSQTLNHNVMYWYQQKSSQAPKLLFHYYDKDFNNEADTPDNFQSRRPNTSFCFLDIRSPGLGDTAMYLCATTSWVRGEAFFGQGTRLTVV.

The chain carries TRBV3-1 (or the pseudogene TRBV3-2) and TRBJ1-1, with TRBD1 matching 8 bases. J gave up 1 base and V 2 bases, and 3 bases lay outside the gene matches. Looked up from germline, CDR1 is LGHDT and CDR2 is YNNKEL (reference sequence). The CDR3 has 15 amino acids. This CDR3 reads CASSQTGGANTEAFF. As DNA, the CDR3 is TGTGCCAGCAGCCAAACAGGGGGAGCGAACACTGAAGCTTTCTTT.

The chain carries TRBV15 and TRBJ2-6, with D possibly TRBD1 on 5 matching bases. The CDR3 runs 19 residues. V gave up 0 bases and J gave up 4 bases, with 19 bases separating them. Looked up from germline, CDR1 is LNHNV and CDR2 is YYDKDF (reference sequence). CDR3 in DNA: TGTGCCACCAGCAGAGATGATGGACAAGGTTCCTCCGGGGCCAACGTCCTGACTTTC. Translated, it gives CATSRDDGQGSSGANVLTF. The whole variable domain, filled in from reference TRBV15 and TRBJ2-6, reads DAMVIQNPRYQVTQFGKPVTLSCSQTLNHNVMYWYQQKSSQAPKLLFHYYDKDFNNEADTPDNFQSRRPNTSFCFLDIRSPGLGDTAMYLCATSRDDGQGSSGANVLTFGAGSRLTVL.

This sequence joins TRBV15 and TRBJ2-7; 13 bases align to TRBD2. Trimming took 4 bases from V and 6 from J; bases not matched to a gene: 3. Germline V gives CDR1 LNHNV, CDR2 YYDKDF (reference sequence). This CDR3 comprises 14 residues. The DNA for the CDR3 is TGTGCCACCAGCACAGGACTAGCGGGGGTCGAGCAGTACTTC. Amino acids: CATSTGLAGVEQYF. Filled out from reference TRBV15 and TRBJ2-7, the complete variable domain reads DAMVIQNPRYQVTQFGKPVTLSCSQTLNHNVMYWYQQKSSQAPKLLFHYYDKDFNNEADTPDNFQSRRPNTSFCFLDIRSPGLGDTAMYLCATSTGLAGVEQYFGPGTRLTVT.

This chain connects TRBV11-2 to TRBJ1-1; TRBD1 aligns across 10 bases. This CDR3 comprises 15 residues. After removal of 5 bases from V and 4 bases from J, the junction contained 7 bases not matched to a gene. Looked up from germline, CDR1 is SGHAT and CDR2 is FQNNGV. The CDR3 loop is CASSTPGQGRTEAFF. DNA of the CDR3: TGTGCCAGCAGCACTCCGGGACAGGGGCGCACTGAAGCTTTCTTT.

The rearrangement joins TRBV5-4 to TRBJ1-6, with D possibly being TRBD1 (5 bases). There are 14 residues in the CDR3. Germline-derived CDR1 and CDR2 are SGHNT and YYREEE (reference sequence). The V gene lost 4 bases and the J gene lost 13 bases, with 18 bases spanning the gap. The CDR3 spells CASSQDTEFAPLHF. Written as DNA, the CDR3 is TGTGCCAGCAGCCAGGACACTGAGTTCGCGCCCCTCCACTTT.

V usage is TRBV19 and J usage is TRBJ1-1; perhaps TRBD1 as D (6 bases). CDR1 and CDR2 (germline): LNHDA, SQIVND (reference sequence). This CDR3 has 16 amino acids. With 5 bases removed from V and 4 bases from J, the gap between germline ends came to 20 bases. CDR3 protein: CASSYGDGGGRTEAFF. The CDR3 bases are TGTGCCAGTAGTTATGGTGATGGGGGCGGCCGCACTGAAGCTTTCTTT.